This T cell receptor (beta chain) derives from a study of long-term antiretroviral therapy in people with HIV. The CDR3 is 18 residues long. CDR1 is SGHRS and CDR2 is YFSETQ in the germline V gene. V shed 0 bases and J shed 0 bases, with 13 bases lying between them. Samples were assayed with immunoSEQ v3.0 at survey level. Produced via immunoSEQ multiplex PCR; TCRdb's table is partial and in-frame only. The sample has approximately 36,000 clones; over 75% are singletons. Specimen: unsorted PBMCs, collected 0.6 years after starting antiretroviral therapy. The clonotype comes from a man between 18 and 35 years old with HIV. The chain has TRBV5-1 and TRBJ2-6, with D possibly matching TRBD1 (5 bases). The CDR3 sequence is CASSLVTVRGSGANVLTF. Written as DNA, the CDR3 is TGCGCCAGCAGCTTGGTTACAGTTAGGGGCTCTGGGGCCAACGTCCTGACTTTC.